This record covers a single TCR beta chain. Its matching antigen is unknown. This sample was taken from a study of T cell responses to AZD1222 COVID-19 vaccine. Overall study: Analyses pooled second doses at about 4 or about 12 weeks.

Data came from immunoSEQ multiplex PCR; TCRdb stores just in-frame clones and leaves some out. The data contain tens of thousands of clones, about nine tenths of them singletons. Germline V lookup: CDR1 PRHDT, CDR2 FYEKMQ (reference sequence). The CDR3 covers 16 residues. With V trimmed by 5 bases and J by 6 bases, 11 bases remained unmatched. Findings of the study overall: Only five or six people who got AZD1222 tested seropositive at baseline. Spike-specific TCR breadth and depth both grew after two AZD1222 doses. The peak T cell response came first, and repertoires were sampled only after it.

Material: peripheral blood, obtained on day 0 of AZD1222 vaccination. The chain recombines TRBV13 with TRBJ2-1, with 9 bases matching TRBD2. The origin of this receptor is an adult in good health. The CDR3 here is CASSPQGAGGANEQFF. CDR3 nucleotides: TGTGCCAGCAGCCCACAGGGAGCGGGAGGTGCCAATGAGCAGTTCTTC.